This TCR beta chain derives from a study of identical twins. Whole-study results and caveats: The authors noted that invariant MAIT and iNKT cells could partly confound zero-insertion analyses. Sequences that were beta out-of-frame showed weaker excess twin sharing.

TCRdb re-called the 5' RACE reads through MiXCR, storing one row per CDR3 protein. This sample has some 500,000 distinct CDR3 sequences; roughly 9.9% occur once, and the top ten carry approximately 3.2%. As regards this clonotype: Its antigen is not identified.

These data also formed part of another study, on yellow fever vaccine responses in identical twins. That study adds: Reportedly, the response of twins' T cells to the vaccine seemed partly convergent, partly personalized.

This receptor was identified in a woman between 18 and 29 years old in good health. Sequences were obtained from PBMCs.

CDR3: CASSTLASLGGNQPQHF. The DNA of the CDR3 is TGTGCCAGTAGTACACTGGCCAGCCTCGGAGGCAATCAGCCCCAGCATTTT. The chain carries TRBV19 and TRBJ1-5; D gene ambiguous. CDR1 is LNHDA and CDR2 is SQIVND in the germline V gene (reference sequence). This CDR3 comprises 17 residues. The ends were cut back, 4 bases at V and 2 bases at J, with 18 bases in the middle.